These 18 T cell receptor beta chains originate from one sample sequenced in a study of identical twins. TCRdb itself ran the 5' RACE reads through MiXCR, one entry per CDR3 protein. The sample carries around 1.7 million distinct CDR3 sequences, around a third recorded once. Sequencing input: cord blood. These receptors were collected from a newborn girl in good health.

This clonotype was picked up one time. V usage is TRBV21-1 and J usage is TRBJ1-4; TRBD1, as called in the table, went unchecked against the DNA. TRBV21-1 is termed a pseudogene. The CDR3 spans 16 residues. The CDR3 region has the DNA TGTGCCAGCAGCCCAAAAGGCGCGGACAGGGAGGAAAAACTGTTTTTT. Translation: CASSPKGADREEKLFF.

Many counts were recorded for this clonotype. The chain carries TRBV27 and TRBJ2-7, with D possibly being TRBD1 (6 bases). The CDR3 is 17 amino acids. Germline V gene sequence: CDR1 MNHEY, CDR2 SMNVEV (reference sequence). V was trimmed by 0 bases and J by 2 bases, leaving 17 bases between them. Here the CDR3 DNA reads TGTGCCAGCAGTTTATCCCACCCAGACAGGTCGACCTACGAGCAGTACTTC. It is translated as CASSLSHPDRSTYEQYF.

Ten or more counts support this clonotype. V gene TRBV29-1 combines with J gene TRBJ2-5, with D unclear. The germline gives CDR1 SQVTM, CDR2 ANQGSEA. Trimming cost V 2 bases and J 6 bases, with 25 bases left between them. This CDR3 has 17 amino acids. This chain's CDR3 is CSVELGLWSTRGQTQYF. In DNA, the CDR3 is TGCAGCGTTGAACTAGGTTTATGGTCGACCAGAGGTCAGACCCAGTACTTC. The full variable domain, with the rest looked up from reference TRBV29-1 and TRBJ2-5, is SAVISQKPSRDICQRGTSLTIQCQVDSQVTMMFWYRQQPGQSLTLIATANQGSEATYESGFVIDKFPISRPNLTFSTLTVSNMSPEDSSIYLCSVELGLWSTRGQTQYFGPGTRLLVL.

The V call is TRBV12-3 or TRBV12-4, the J call TRBJ2-3; 9 nucleotides line up with TRBD2. This CDR3 is built from 16 residues. The trim removed 5 bases at V and 4 bases at J, leaving 10 bases unmatched. CDR3 loop: CASSPLGSGSPDTQYF. In DNA, the CDR3 is TGTGCCAGCAGTCCCCTCGGTAGCGGGAGTCCAGATACGCAGTATTTT.

The J gene is TRBJ2-1, the V gene TRBV5-1; 10 bases map to TRBD1. J gave up 6 bases and V 3 bases, and 3 bases lay outside the gene matches. CDR1 and CDR2 (germline): SGHRS, YFSETQ. The CDR3 runs to 14 residues. The CDR3 coding sequence is TGCGCCAGCAGCTGGCGGGACAGGGGCAATGAGCAGTTCTTC. Protein product: CASSWRDRGNEQFF.

This clonotype was observed a handful of times. This rearrangement joins TRBV6-1 to TRBJ2-5, with TRBD1 matching 10 bases. Germline trimming cut 6 bases from V and 4 bases from J; bases unmatched to any gene: 8. The CDR3 runs 15 residues. CDR1 is MNHNS, CDR2 SASEGT, per germline. The CDR3 region has the DNA TGTGCCAGCAGGGGATTGACAGGGGGCCCAGAGACCCAGTACTTC. Amino acids: CASRGLTGGPETQYF.

This clonotype has more than one count but fewer than ten. This rearrangement joins TRBV20-1 to TRBJ2-3, with TRBD1 as a possible D gene (5 bases). The V end lost 4 bases, the J end lost 4 bases, and 9 bases lay between the germline ends. This CDR3 is 12 amino acids long. From germline, CDR1 is DFQATT and CDR2 SNEGSKA (reference sequence). CDR3 sequence: CSAKGPPDTQYF. In DNA, the CDR3 is TGCAGTGCTAAGGGGCCACCAGATACGCAGTATTTT.

At least ten counts were recorded for this clonotype. J is TRBJ2-5 and V is TRBV2; TRBD1 might be the D (6 bases). The CDR3 is 15 residues long. V lost 10 bases, J lost 2 bases, and 20 bases lay in between. The germline CDR1 and CDR2 sequences are SNHLY and FYNNEI. The CDR3 region is CATRPAGQRQETQYF. CDR3 nucleotide sequence: TGTGCCACACGGCCGGCAGGACAGAGACAAGAGACCCAGTACTTC.

CDR3 amino acids: CASSPGGQGRDTQYF. The CDR3 bases are TGTGCCAGCAGCCCCGGGGGACAGGGGCGAGATACGCAGTATTTT. The rearrangement links TRBV28 to TRBJ2-3, with 10 bases identical to TRBD1. The CDR3 covers 15 residues. Per the germline V gene, CDR1 is MDHEN and CDR2 is SYDVKM. J was trimmed by 5 bases and V by 6 bases; bases with no gene match: 8.

The chain has TRBV12-3 or TRBV12-4 and TRBJ2-2; TRBD1 might be the D (5 bases). This CDR3 contains 15 residues. V was pared by 3 bases and J by 2 bases, with 10 bases between. CDR3: CASSLTVSNTGELFF. CDR3 sequence (DNA): TGTGCCAGCAGTTTGACAGTATCTAACACCGGGGAGCTGTTTTTT.

The chain combines TRBV20-1 with TRBJ1-5; tentative D call: TRBD1 (5 bases). The CDR3 contains 15 residues. Germline assignment: CDR1 DFQATT and CDR2 SNEGSKA (reference sequence). The V and J ends lost 4 bases and 0 bases respectively, with 13 bases between them. CDR3 loop: CSATRRGGSNQPQHF. The CDR3 nucleotides read TGCAGTGCTACCCGGAGGGGTGGTAGCAATCAGCCCCAGCATTTT.

V usage is TRBV20-1 and J usage is TRBJ2-1; 11 nucleotides align to TRBD1. Germline trimming cut 8 bases from V and 8 bases from J; bases unmatched to any gene: 5. The CDR3 spans 12 residues. Per germline, CDR1 DFQATT and CDR2 SNEGSKA (reference sequence). This CDR3 reads CSWDRGIHEQFF. DNA of the CDR3: TGCAGTTGGGACAGGGGGATCCATGAGCAGTTCTTC.

This chain links TRBV28 with TRBJ2-7; 8 nucleotides agree with TRBD2. The J call is doubtful: the DNA matches TRBJ2-5 better. The germline V gene encodes CDR1 MDHEN and CDR2 SYDVKM. The CDR3 has 15 residues. The CDR3 sequence: CASSSYKREKETQYF. The CDR3 nucleotides read TGTGCCAGCAGTTCCTATAAGCGGGAGAAAGAGACCCAGTACTTC.

This clonotype was seen many times. A read error may account for a junction end that differs from germline. CDR3 coding DNA: TGTGCCAGCAGCCGGGACAGGGTGAACTATGGCTACACCTTC. It is translated as CASSRDRVNYGYTF. This chain links TRBV10-2 with TRBJ1-2; 9 bases agree with TRBD1. The CDR3 sequence is 14 residues long. Germline V gene data show CDR1 as WSHSY and CDR2 as SAAADI.

The gene calls are TRBV3-1 and TRBJ2-7; 13 bases align to TRBD2. This CDR3 has 17 amino acids. CDR1 is LGHDT, CDR2 YNNKEL, per germline (reference sequence). V dropped 4 bases and J dropped 1; count of bases not matched to a gene: 7. The CDR3 nucleotides are TGTGCCAGCAGCCCCGAAGTACTAGCGGGAGGGTCCTACGAGCAGTACTTC. Translation: CASSPEVLAGGSYEQYF.

The chain employs TRBV7-2 and TRBJ2-5; D is possibly TRBD2 (5 bases). Deletions cut 4 bases from V and 5 bases from J, with 17 bases between. The germline gives CDR1 SGHTA, CDR2 FQGNSA. The CDR3 runs to 15 residues. The DNA for the CDR3 is TGTGCCAGCAGCTCAGAGCCTAGCTTACATGAGACCCAGTACTTC. This sequence encodes CASSSEPSLHETQYF.

The V gene is TRBV4-1, the J gene TRBJ2-1; D remains ambiguous. V shed 2 bases and J shed 10 bases, with 6 bases lying between them. The V gene's germline CDR1 is MGHRA and CDR2 YSYEKL. This CDR3 is built from 11 residues. The CDR3 bases are TGCGCCAGCAGCCAAAACTACGAGCAGTTCTTC. This translates into CASSQNYEQFF.

This clonotype was counted only a few times. CDR3: CASSLAGIPETQYF. CDR3 in DNA: TGTGCCAGCAGCTTAGCCGGGATCCCAGAGACCCAGTACTTC. The chain combines TRBV11-2 with TRBJ2-5, with D perhaps matching TRBD2 (5 bases). The germline V and J ends were trimmed by 1 base and 4 bases, with 10 bases remaining between them. Germline V gives CDR1 SGHAT, CDR2 FQNNGV. This CDR3 spans 14 amino acids. Full variable domain (outside the CDR3, taken from reference TRBV11-2 and TRBJ2-5): EAGVAQSPRYKIIEKRQSVAFWCNPISGHATLYWYQQILGQGPKLLIQFQNNGVVDDSQLPKDRFSAERLKGVDSTLKIQPAKLEDSAVYLCASSLAGIPETQYFGPGTRLLVL.